A single TCR beta chain is shown here with its context. The data belong to a study of blood T cell repertoires in COVID-19. Study information: Sources were T cells, B-cell-depleted T cells, or PBMCs; the material itself was cDNA or gDNA.

Enrolled during active infection, Seattle patients were then followed longitudinally. Trimming pared 6 bases from V and 0 bases from J, leaving 15 bases between. This CDR3 has 17 residues. Germline lookup yields CDR1 KGHSH and CDR2 LQKENI. Original data processing: Counts of nucleated cells, estimated from reference gene primer amplification, were obtained. Data came from immunoSEQ multiplex PCR; TCRdb stores just in-frame clones and leaves some out. That table supplies the V and J calls and clone size; D and trimming were determined from the DNA. Here the sample spans approximately 240,000 clones, 80% to 95% being singletons.

This receptor was obtained from a man aged 25-40 years with COVID-19, enrolled during active disease. The source material was peripheral blood. This chain uses TRBV18 with TRBJ1-6; tentative D call: TRBD1 (5 bases). The CDR3 loop is CASSQDRASSYNSPLHF. As DNA, the CDR3 is TGTGCCAGCTCGCAAGACAGAGCCAGCTCCTATAATTCACCCCTCCACTTT.